A selection of T cell receptor beta chains follows, all from one sample in a study of radiation and T cells in renal cell carcinoma. Using immunoSEQ multiplex PCR, the repertoire was profiled, and TCRdb retains in-frame clones only, with some absent. The sample yields some 81,000 clones, about 89% seen once. The sequenced sample was blood, obtained from a patient whose treatment included radiotherapy and nephrectomy. The origin of the receptors is a woman between 65 and 79 years old with renal cell carcinoma. Each CDR3 is given without its conserved first and last residue.

V	CDR3
TRBV19	ASRERTGELF
TRBV5-4	ASSSGLAGSETQY
TRBV2	ASRTVAGQETQY
TRBV2	ASSASTGRNQPQH
TRBV5-4	ASSKFQGREKLF
TRBV5-1	ASSPVRSGGYNEQF
TRBV5-4	ASSLVGGPGNEQF
TRBV4-1	ASSQDSDRVNSPLH
TRBV11-3	ASSPGQGNTGELF
TRBV28	ASSLGGQGGETQY
TRBV30	AWSASLSGGVQETQY
TRBV29-1	SVGPGGGTQY